Reported below is one TCR beta chain. What it binds is not known. One end of the junction is discordant with germline, which a read error may explain. The data were taken from a study of T cell responses to AZD1222 COVID-19 vaccine. Only in-frame clones appear in the TCRdb table, and some are missing; sequencing was by immunoSEQ multiplex PCR. Here the sample spans under 80,000 clones, about four fifths being singletons. Germline V gives CDR1 SGHNT, CDR2 YENEEA. This CDR3 contains 13 residues. The study's findings and limits: Just six people given AZD1222 tested seropositive at baseline. Unmutated variant regions reportedly attract nearly half of all spike-specific TCRs. There were mostly white British donors and more females than males, and clonal diversity was possibly underestimated.

The V call is TRBV11-3, the J call TRBJ2-1; D possibly corresponds to TRBD2 (6 bases). The receptor was isolated from an adult in good health. Source: peripheral blood, taken on day 0 of MenACWY control vaccination. For the CDR3, the DNA is TGTGCCAGCAGCTTGAGGAGGGACGAAAAATTCATCTTC. Residues: CASSLRRDEKFIF.